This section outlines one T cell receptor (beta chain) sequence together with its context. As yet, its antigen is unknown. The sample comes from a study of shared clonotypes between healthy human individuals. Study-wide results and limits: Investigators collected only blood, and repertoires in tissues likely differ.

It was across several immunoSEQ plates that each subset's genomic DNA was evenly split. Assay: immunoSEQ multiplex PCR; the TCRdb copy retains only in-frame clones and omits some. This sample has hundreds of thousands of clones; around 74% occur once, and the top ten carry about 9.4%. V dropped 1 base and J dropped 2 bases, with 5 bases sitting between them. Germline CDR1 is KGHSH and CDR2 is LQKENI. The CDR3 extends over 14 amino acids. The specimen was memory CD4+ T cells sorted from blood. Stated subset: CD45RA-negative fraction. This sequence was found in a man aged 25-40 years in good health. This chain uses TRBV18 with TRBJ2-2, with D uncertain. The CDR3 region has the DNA TGTGCCAGCTCACCACTGAGTAACACCGGGGAGCTGTTTTTT. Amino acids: CASSPLSNTGELFF.